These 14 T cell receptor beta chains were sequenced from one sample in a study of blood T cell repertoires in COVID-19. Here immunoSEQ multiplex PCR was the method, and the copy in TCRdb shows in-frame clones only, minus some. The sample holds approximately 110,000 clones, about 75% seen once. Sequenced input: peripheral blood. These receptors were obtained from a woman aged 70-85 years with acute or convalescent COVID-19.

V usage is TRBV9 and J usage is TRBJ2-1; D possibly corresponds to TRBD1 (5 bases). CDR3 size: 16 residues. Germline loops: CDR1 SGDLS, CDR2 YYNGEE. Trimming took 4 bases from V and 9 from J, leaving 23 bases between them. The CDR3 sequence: CASSPRAGLAPLEQFF. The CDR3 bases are TGTGCCAGCAGCCCAAGGGCAGGGTTGGCCCCCCTTGAGCAGTTCTTC.

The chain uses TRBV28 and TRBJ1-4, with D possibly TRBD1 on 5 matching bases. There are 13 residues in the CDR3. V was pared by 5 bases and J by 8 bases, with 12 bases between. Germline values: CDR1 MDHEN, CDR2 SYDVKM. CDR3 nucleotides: TGTGCCAGCAGTCTCCTTAGACAGGAAAAACTGTTTTTT. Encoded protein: CASSLLRQEKLFF.

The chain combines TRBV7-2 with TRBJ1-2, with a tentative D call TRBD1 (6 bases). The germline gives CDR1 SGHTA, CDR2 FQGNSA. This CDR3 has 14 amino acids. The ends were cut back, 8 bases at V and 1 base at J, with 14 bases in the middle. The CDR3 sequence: CASGQGIDNYGYTF. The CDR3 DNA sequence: TGTGCCAGCGGTCAGGGGATCGATAACTATGGCTACACCTTC.

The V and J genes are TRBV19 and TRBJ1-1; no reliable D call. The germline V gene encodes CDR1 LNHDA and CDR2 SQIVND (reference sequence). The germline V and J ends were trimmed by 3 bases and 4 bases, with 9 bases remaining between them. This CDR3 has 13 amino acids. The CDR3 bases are TGTGCCAGTAGTATGGTCGGAGCCACTGAAGCTTTCTTT. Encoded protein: CASSMVGATEAFF.

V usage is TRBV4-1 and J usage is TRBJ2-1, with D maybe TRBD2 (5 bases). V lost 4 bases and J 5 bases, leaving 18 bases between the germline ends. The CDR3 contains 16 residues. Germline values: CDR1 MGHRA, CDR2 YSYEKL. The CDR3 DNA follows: TGCGCCAGCAGCCTAACTCGGACTGTTTTCGACAATGAGCAGTTCTTC. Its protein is CASSLTRTVFDNEQFF.

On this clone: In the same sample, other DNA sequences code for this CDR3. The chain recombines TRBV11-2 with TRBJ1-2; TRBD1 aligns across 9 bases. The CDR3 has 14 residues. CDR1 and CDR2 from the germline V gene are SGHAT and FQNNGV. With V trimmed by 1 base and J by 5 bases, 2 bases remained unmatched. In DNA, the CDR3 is TGTGCCAGCAGCTTAGTGGGGACAGGGTATGGCTACACCTTC. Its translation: CASSLVGTGYGYTF.

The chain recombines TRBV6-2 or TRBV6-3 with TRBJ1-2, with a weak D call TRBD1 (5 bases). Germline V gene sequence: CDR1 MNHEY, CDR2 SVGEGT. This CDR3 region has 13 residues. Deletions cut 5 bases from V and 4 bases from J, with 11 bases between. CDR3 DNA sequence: TGTGCCAGCAGTCCGACAGACATCTATGGCTACACCTTC. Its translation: CASSPTDIYGYTF.

CDR3 sequence (DNA): TGTGCCAGCAGCCAAGTCGGGGGGACAGATACGCAGTATTTT. It codes for CASSQVGGTDTQYF. The chain couples TRBV4-2 to TRBJ2-3; 7 nucleotides match TRBD2. Germline V gene sequence: CDR1 LGHNA, CDR2 YNFKEQ. CDR3 length: 14 residues. V was clipped by 1 base and J by 3 bases; unmatched bases: 1.

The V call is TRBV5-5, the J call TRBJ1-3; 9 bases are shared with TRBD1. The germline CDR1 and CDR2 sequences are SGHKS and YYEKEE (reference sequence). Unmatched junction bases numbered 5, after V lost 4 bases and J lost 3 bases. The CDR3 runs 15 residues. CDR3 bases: TGTGCCAGCAGCCGCAGACAGGGGGATGGAAACACCATATATTTT. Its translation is CASSRRQGDGNTIYF.

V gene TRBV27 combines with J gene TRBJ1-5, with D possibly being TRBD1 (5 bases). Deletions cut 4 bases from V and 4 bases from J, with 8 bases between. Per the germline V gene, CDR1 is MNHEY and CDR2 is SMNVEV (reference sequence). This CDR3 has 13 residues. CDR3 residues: CASSWGLNQPQHF. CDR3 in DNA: TGTGCCAGCAGTTGGGGCCTAAATCAGCCCCAGCATTTT.

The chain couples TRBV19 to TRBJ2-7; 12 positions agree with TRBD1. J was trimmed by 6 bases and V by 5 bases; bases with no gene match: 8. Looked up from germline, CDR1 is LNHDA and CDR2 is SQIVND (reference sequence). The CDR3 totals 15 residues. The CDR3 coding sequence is TGTGCCAGTAGTGGACCGGGACAGGGGGCTGGCGAGCAGTACTTC. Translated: CASSGPGQGAGEQYF.

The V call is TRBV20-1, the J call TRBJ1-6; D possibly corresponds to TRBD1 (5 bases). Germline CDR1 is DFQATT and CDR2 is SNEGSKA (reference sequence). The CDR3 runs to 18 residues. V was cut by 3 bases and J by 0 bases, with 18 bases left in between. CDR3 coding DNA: TGCAGTGCTAGTTCACGGGGGGACTCGAGCTCCTATAATTCACCCCTCCACTTT. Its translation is CSASSRGDSSSYNSPLHF.

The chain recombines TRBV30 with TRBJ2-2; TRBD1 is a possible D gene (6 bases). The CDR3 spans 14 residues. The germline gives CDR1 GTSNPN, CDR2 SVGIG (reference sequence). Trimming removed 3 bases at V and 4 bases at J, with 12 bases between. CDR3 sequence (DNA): TGTGCCTGGAGACTACAGGGCGGCACCGGGGAGCTGTTTTTT. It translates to CAWRLQGGTGELFF.

The CDR3 protein is CASRTGARSYEQYF. Written as DNA, the CDR3 is TGTGCCAGCAGGACAGGGGCGAGATCCTACGAGCAGTACTTC. V gene TRBV28 combines with J gene TRBJ2-7; TRBD1 matches at 8 bases. CDR3 length: 14 amino acids. CDR1 MDHEN and CDR2 SYDVKM come from the germline V gene. Unmatched junction bases numbered 5, after V lost 6 bases and J lost 1 base.